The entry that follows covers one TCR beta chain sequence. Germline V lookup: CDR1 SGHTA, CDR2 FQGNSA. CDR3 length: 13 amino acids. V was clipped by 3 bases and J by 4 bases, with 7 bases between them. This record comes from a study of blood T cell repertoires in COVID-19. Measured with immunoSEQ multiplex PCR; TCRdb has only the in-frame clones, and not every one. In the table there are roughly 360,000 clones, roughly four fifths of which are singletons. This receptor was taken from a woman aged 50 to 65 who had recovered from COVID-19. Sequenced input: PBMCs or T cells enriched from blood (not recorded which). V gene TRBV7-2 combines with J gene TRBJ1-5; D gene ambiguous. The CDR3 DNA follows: TGTGCCAGCAGCTTGGGGAGGAATCAGCCCCAGCATTTT. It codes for CASSLGRNQPQHF.